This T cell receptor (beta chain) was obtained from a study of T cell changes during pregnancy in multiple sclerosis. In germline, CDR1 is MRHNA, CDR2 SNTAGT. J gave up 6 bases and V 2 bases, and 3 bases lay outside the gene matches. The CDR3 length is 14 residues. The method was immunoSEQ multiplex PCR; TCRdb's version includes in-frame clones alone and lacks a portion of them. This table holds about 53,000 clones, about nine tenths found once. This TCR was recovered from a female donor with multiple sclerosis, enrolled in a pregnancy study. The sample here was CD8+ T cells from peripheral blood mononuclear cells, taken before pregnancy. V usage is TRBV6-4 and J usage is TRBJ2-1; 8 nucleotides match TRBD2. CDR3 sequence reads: CASSDRGGGNEQFF. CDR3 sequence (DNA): TGTGCCAGCAGTGACCGGGGGGGAGGCAATGAGCAGTTCTTC.